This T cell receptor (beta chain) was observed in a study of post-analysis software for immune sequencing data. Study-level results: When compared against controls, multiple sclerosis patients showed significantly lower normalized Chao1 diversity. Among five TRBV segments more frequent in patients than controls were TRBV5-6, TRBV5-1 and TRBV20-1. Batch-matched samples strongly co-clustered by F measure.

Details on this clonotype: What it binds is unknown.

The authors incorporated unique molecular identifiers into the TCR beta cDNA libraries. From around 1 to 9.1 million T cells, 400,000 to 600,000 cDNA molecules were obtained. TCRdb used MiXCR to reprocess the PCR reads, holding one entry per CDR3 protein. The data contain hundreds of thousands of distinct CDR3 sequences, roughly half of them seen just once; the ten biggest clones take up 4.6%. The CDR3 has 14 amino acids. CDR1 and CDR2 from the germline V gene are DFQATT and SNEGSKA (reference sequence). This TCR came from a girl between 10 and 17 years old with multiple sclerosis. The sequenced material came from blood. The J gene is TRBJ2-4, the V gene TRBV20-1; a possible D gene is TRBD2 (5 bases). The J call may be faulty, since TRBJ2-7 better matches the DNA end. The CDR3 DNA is TGCAGTGCTAGAGAGTCTCGGCGGGTCTACGAGCAGTACTTC. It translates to CSARESRRVYEQYF.